The 5 T cell receptor beta chains listed next were all sequenced from one sample in a study of blood T cell repertoires in COVID-19. Clones were read by immunoSEQ multiplex PCR, and TCRdb kept only the in-frame ones, dropping some. The sample has about 330,000 clones; around 83% are singletons. Sequencing was done on a sample of peripheral blood. The source of these receptors is a woman aged 45-65 years with acute or convalescent COVID-19.

This clone appeared once. This chain links TRBV12-3 or TRBV12-4 with TRBJ1-4, with a weak D call TRBD1 (6 bases). The CDR3 is 13 amino acids. Deletions cut 6 bases from V and 7 bases from J, with 12 bases between. CDR3 nucleotides: TGTGCCAGCAGAGGGGGACGGGGTGAAAAACTGTTTTTT. Amino acid sequence: CASRGGRGEKLFF.

V is TRBV3-1 (or the pseudogene TRBV3-2) and J is TRBJ1-2; D is uncertain. Germline V gene data show CDR1 as LGHDT and CDR2 as YNNKEL (reference sequence). Trimming took off 0 bases at V and 2 bases at J, with 10 bases between the two ends. The CDR3 has 15 amino acids. DNA for the CDR3: TGTGCCAGCAGCCAAGATTATACTCGGAACTATGGCTACACCTTC. Translating gives CASSQDYTRNYGYTF.

On this clone itself: The same CDR3 arises from other DNA sequences in this sample as well. The chain combines TRBV7-2 with TRBJ2-1, with TRBD2 matching over 8 bases. The V gene end was trimmed by 5 bases and the J gene end by 2 bases; junction bases not matched to a gene: 2. Germline CDR1 and CDR2: SGHTA and FQGNSA. This CDR3 contains 14 residues. This CDR3 is CASSTGLAYNEQFF. CDR3 DNA: TGTGCCAGCAGCACGGGACTAGCCTACAATGAGCAGTTCTTC. The full variable domain, its missing parts supplied by reference TRBV7-2 and TRBJ2-1, is GAGVSQSPSNKVTEKGKDVELRCDPISGHTALYWYRQSLGQGLEFLIYFQGNSAPDKSGLPSDRFSAERTGGSVSTLTIQRTQQEDSAVYLCASSTGLAYNEQFFGPGTRLTVL.

This CDR3 reads CASKTGRYTEAFF. The CDR3 DNA reads as TGTGCCAGCAAAACAGGAAGATACACTGAAGCTTTCTTT. The chain uses TRBV6-5 and TRBJ1-1; a possible D gene is TRBD1 (5 bases). This CDR3 comprises 13 residues. Looked up from germline, CDR1 is MNHEY and CDR2 is SVGAGI. Between the trimmed V and J ends, which lost 7 bases and 3 bases, there was a span of 12 bases.

In this sample, this clone turned up once. The chain uses TRBV2 and TRBJ2-1, with 10 bases that match TRBD1. V gave up 5 bases and J gave up 5 bases; unmatched junction bases: 9. This CDR3 has 16 amino acids. Germline assignment: CDR1 SNHLY and CDR2 FYNNEI. CDR3 sequence reads: CASSSSGTGVDNEQFF. The CDR3 DNA is TGTGCCAGCAGTAGCTCCGGGACAGGGGTCGACAATGAGCAGTTCTTC.